A single sample gave rise to the 5 T cell receptor beta chains below, sequenced in a study of somatic mutations in cytotoxic T cells in rheumatoid arthritis. Data came from immunoSEQ multiplex PCR; TCRdb stores just in-frame clones and leaves some out. Among roughly 17,000 clones, 85% were seen once, and the ten largest hold around 7%. Sample: CD8+ T cells sorted from blood. These receptors originate from a middle-aged woman with rheumatoid arthritis.

The J gene is TRBJ2-7, the V gene TRBV5-6; 10 nucleotides line up with TRBD2. Germline V gives CDR1 SGHDT, CDR2 YYEEEE. The V gene end was trimmed by 4 bases and the J gene end by 3 bases; junction bases not matched to a gene: 10. This CDR3 comprises 16 residues. CDR3 bases: TGTGCCAGCAGCGACGACAGCGGGGGGGTTGGCTACGAGCAGTACTTC. It encodes CASSDDSGGVGYEQYF.

The J gene is TRBJ2-7, the V gene TRBV12-5; 9 bases are shared with TRBD1. This CDR3 contains 14 residues. Germline trimming cut 3 bases from V and 3 bases from J; bases unmatched to any gene: 3. CDR1 LGHNT and CDR2 FRNRAP come from the germline V gene. This chain's CDR3 is CASGFGTGFYEQYF. CDR3 DNA sequence: TGTGCTAGTGGTTTTGGGACAGGGTTCTACGAGCAGTACTTC.

This rearrangement joins TRBV2 to TRBJ2-5; D might be TRBD1 (6 bases). TRBJ2-7 matches the DNA end more closely, so the J call is doubtful. Germline V lookup: CDR1 SNHLY, CDR2 FYNNEI. The CDR3 covers 16 residues. This chain's CDR3 is CASSERGTGLSYEQYF. The CDR3 DNA reads as TGTGCCAGCAGTGAGAGGGGGACCGGCCTATCCTACGAGCAGTACTTC.

The chain carries TRBV5-5 and TRBJ2-2, with no clear D. Trimming took off 4 bases at V and 4 bases at J, with 8 bases between the two ends. There are 13 residues in the CDR3. Looked up from germline, CDR1 is SGHKS and CDR2 is YYEKEE (reference sequence). The DNA of the CDR3 is TGTGCCAGCAGCCCGCTAGGCACCGGGGAGCTGTTTTTT. It encodes CASSPLGTGELFF. The full variable domain, completed using reference TRBV5-5 and TRBJ2-2, is DAGVTQSPTHLIKTRGQQVTLRCSPISGHKSVSWYQQVLGQGPQFIFQYYEKEERGRGNFPDRFSARQFPNYSSELNVNALLLGDSALYLCASSPLGTGELFFGEGSRLTVL.

In this sample, this clone turned up once. The chain's CDR3 is CASSSGTLSSYEQYF. CDR3 DNA sequence: TGCGCCAGCAGCTCCGGGACACTTAGCTCCTACGAGCAGTACTTC. The chain links TRBV5-1 to TRBJ2-7, with a tentative D call TRBD1 (6 bases). The CDR3 runs to 15 residues. CDR1 is SGHRS and CDR2 is YFSETQ in the germline V gene. With 3 bases removed from V and 0 bases from J, the gap between germline ends came to 13 bases.